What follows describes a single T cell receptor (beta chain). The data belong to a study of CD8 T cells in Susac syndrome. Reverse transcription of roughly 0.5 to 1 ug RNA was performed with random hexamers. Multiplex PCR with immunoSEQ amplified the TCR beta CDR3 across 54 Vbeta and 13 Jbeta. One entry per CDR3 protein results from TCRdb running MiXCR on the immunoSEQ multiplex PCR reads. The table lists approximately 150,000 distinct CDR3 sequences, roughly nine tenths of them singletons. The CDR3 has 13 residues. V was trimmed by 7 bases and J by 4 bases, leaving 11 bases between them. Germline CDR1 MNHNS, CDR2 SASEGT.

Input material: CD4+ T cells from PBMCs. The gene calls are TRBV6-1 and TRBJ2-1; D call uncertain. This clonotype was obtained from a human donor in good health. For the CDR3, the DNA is TGTGCCAGCAAGAACGACGGTTACAATGAGCAGTTCTTC. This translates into CASKNDGYNEQFF.